This TCR beta chain comes out of a study of siplizumab effects on memory and regulatory T cells. Study-wide results and caveats: No more than a minor fraction of alloreactive clones could be traced back to unstimulated subsets. In siplizumab conditions, mappable alloreactive CD4+ clones averaged approximately 75% Treg-derived, against approximately 29% in controls. Apparently key alloresponse contributors, naive T cells also seemed more diverse than memory cells.

The CDR3 contains 17 residues. From germline, CDR1 is MNHEY and CDR2 SMNVEV (reference sequence). The J segment lost 6 bases and the V segment lost 6 bases, leaving 13 bases of the junction unmatched. Measured with immunoSEQ multiplex PCR; TCRdb has only the in-frame clones, and not every one. The sample includes a few thousand clones, around half of them seen just once. With respect to this clone: The antigen remains unidentified.

Cells that made up the mixed lymphocyte reaction were cocultured at 37°C for 5 to 6 days. Once responder PBMCs had been labelled with CFSE and stimulator PBMCs with Violet Dye, they were mixed 1:1. Sequenced: CFSE-low (dividing) CD4+ T cells sorted from an allogeneic mixed lymphocyte reaction. The chain combines TRBV27 with TRBJ2-7; the match to TRBD2 covers 14 bases. This receptor was obtained from a human donor in good health; the cells came from an allogeneic mixed lymphocyte reaction. Some clones in this sample may be carry-over from other donors' samples. CDR3 DNA sequence: TGTGCCAGCAGCCATCTAGGACTAGCGGGAGGTAAAGGCGAGCAGTACTTC. Residues: CASSHLGLAGGKGEQYF.